This T cell receptor (beta chain) was recorded in a study of OX40 agonist ivuxolimab in advanced cancers. Study background: At doses from 0.01 to 10 mg/kg, patients were given intravenous ivuxolimab every 2 weeks. Study conclusions and caveats: The CD4+ and CD8+ T cells in the blood had expanded clonally by week 6 at 0.1 to 3.0 mg/kg. Some of the lowest clonal expansion was seen in partial responders at 0.1-3.0 mg/kg.

Assay used: immunoSEQ multiplex PCR; TCRdb lists only in-frame clones, some missing. The sample yields about 84,000 clones, 94% seen once. Germline V gene data show CDR1 as SGHNT and CDR2 as YENEEA. This CDR3 comprises 14 residues. Trimming stripped 1 base from V and 2 bases from J, with 6 bases between. This clone occurred once. Antigen unknown. The origin of this receptor is an adult with an advanced solid tumor such as melanoma, head and neck, liver or kidney cancer. The source was CD4+ or CD8+ T cells sorted from blood, collected in a trial of the OX40 agonist ivuxolimab. The chain is built from TRBV11-3 and TRBJ1-3, with D possibly being TRBD1 (5 bases). CDR3 DNA: TGTGCCAGCAGCTTAGCAGGGCCTGGAAACACCATATATTTT. Translating it yields CASSLAGPGNTIYF. Combining the CDR3 with reference TRBV11-3 and TRBJ1-3 gives the whole variable domain EAGVVQSPRYKIIEKKQPVAFWCNPISGHNTLYWYLQNLGQGPELLIRYENEEAVDDSQLPKDRFSAERLKGVDSTLKIQPAELGDSAVYLCASSLAGPGNTIYFGEGSWLTVV.